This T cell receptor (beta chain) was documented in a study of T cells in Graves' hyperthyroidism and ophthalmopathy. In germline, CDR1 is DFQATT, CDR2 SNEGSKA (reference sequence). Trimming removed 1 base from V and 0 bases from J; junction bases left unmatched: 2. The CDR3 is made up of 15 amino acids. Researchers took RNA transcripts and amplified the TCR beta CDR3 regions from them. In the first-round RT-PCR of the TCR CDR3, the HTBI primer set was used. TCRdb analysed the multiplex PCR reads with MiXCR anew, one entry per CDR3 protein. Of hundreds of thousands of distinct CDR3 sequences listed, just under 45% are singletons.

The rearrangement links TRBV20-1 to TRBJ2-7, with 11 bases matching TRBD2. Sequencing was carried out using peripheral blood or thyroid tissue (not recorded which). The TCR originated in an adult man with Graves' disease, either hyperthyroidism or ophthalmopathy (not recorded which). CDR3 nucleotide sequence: TGCAGTGCTAGAGCTAGCGGGAGGTTCTCCTACGAGCAGTACTTC. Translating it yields CSARASGRFSYEQYF.